This TCR beta chain stems from a study of cytomegalovirus exposure and HLA in healthy donors. Study-wide background: Sequencing of around 200 million T cells in an earlier analysis found 120 million or so unique TCR beta sequences. Unique TCRs from HLA-typed donors, about 78 million of them, were held in an early data release. The study's findings and limits: High specificity and sensitivity for cytomegalovirus status were reported for the classifier. Presence/absence comparisons presumed near-even sequencing depth among donors.

CDR3 length: 15 residues. CDR1 and CDR2 (germline): MDHEN, SYDVKM. V was clipped by 7 bases and J by 0 bases; unmatched bases: 7. The PCR employed 60 Vbeta primers together with 13 Jbeta primers. The repertoire was sequenced with immunoSEQ multiplex PCR; TCRdb's copy has only in-frame clones and lacks some. The sample consists of roughly 200,000 clones, around 88% of them appearing once. Turning to this clone: Its target is unknown.

This chain links TRBV28 with TRBJ2-7, with 9 bases matching TRBD1. Sequenced input: PBMCs. The clonotype originates from a man aged 35 to 55 in good health and CMV-seropositive. CDR3 DNA sequence: TGTGCCAGCAAAAAGGACAGGGGATTCTCCTACGAGCAGTACTTC. Protein sequence: CASKKDRGFSYEQYF.